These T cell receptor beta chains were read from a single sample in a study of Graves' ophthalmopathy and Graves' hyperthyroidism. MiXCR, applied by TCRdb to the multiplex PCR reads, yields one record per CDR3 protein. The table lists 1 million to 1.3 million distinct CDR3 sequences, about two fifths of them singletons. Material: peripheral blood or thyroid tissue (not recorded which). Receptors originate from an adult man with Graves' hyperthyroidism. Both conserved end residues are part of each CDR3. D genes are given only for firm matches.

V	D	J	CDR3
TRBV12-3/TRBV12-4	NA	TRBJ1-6	CASSLLSAVNSPLHF
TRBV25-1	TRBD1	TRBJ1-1	CASISGTGAEAFF
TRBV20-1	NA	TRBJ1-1	CSFGRLNTEAFF
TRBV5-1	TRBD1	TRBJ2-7	CASSAGTAIYEQYF
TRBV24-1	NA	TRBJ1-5	CATSGQGVNQPQHF
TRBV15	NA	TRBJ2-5	CATSSRLGQETQYF
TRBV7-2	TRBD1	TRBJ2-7	CASSLRTGTFYEQYF
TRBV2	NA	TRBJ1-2	CASSEARANYGYTF
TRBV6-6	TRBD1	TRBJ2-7	CASTRNRGRIDEQYF
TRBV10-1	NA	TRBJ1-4	CASSERTPTNEKLFF
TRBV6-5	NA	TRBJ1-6	CASHPGRKSPLHF
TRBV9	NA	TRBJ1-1	CASSRSTSTEAFF
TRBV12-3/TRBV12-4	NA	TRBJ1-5	CANSFGGNSNQPQHF
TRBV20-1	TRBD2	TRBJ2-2	CSARDLGAGRTWELFF
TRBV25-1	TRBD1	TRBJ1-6	CASAGQGSSPLHF
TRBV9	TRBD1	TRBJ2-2	CASSCQGQGCFGELFF
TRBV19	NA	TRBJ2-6	CASMMGQRVTEAF
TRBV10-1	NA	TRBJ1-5	CASRAETRNQPQHF
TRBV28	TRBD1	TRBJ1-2	CASSFPRTGRSGYTF
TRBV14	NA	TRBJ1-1	CASSPNSWEAFF
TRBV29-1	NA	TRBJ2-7	CSVGPGRPFEQYF
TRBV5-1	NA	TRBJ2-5	CASSAKGWYQETQYF
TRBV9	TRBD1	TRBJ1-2	CASSSGQGARSVYGYTF
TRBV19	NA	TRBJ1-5	CASSATGYIQHF
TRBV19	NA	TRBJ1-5	CASSIGDIQHQPQHF
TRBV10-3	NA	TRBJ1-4	CAIAGPEVKEKLFF
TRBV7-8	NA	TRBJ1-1	CASFQPSEAFF
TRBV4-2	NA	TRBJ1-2	CASSQERRRYGYTF
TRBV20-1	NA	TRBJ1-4	CGARDRTNTEKLFF
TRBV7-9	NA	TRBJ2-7	CASQQVSGYYEQYF
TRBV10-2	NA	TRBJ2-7	CASSVDHSGSSYEQYF
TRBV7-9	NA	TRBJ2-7	CASSRDTGYEQYF
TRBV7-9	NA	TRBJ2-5	CASRSDFPRGSQYF
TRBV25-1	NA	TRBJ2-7	CASSFPSGSAGYEQYF
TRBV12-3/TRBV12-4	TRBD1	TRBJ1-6	CASSRGTGDKPLHF
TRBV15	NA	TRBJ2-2	CATRGGTGELFF
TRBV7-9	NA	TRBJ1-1	CASSLDPKTEAFF
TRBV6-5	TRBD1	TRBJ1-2	CASTRTGRRYGYTF
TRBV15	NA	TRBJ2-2	CATSPRDKNTGELFF
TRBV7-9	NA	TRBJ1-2	CASSQGTGRQEDNYGYTF
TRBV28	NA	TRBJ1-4	CASSFLGNEKLFF
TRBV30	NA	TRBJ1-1	CADGRGSTEAFF
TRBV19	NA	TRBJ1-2	CASTAGGYGYTF
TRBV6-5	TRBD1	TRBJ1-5	CASSYSRGRADQPQHF
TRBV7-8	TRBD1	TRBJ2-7	CASSLVPGQTYEQYF
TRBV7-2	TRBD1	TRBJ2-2	CASSPRTGSTGELFF
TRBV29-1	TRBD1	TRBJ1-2	CSGGSGTGGGYTF
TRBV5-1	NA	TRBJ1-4	CASSSLATNEKLFF
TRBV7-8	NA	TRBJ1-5	CASSLVVAEKNQPQHF
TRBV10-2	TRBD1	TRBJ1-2	CASSESRPGGNYGYTF
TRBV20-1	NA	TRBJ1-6	CSARPVPNNSPLHF
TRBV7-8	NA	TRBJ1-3	CASSLVLGSSGNTIYF
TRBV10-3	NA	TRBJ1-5	CAISPGTEGQPQHF
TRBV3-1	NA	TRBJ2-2	CASSHRGTGELFF
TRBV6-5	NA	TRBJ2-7	CASNPGTPAYEQYF
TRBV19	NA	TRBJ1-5	CAWSHGGSGQPQHF
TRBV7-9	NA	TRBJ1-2	CASSPLDPGQNYGYTF
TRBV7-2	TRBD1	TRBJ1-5	CASSLTGGAGQPQHF
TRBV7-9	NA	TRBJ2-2	CACKIRQTVTGELFF
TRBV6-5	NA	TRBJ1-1	CASSPTGKNTEAFF